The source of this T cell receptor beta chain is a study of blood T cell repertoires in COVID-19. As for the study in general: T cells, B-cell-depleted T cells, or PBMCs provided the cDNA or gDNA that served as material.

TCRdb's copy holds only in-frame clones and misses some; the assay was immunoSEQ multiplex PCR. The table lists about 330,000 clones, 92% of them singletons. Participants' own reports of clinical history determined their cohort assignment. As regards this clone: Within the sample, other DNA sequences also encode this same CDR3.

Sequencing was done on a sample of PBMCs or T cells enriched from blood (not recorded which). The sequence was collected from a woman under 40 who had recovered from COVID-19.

CDR3 protein: CATLNYGYTF. The CDR3, as DNA: TGTGCCACTCTTAACTATGGCTACACCTTC. The chain uses TRBV28 and TRBJ1-2; D unresolved. The CDR3 contains 10 residues. V lost 10 bases to trimming and J lost 1 base, with 4 bases between them. Germline V gene lookup returns CDR1 MDHEN and CDR2 SYDVKM.